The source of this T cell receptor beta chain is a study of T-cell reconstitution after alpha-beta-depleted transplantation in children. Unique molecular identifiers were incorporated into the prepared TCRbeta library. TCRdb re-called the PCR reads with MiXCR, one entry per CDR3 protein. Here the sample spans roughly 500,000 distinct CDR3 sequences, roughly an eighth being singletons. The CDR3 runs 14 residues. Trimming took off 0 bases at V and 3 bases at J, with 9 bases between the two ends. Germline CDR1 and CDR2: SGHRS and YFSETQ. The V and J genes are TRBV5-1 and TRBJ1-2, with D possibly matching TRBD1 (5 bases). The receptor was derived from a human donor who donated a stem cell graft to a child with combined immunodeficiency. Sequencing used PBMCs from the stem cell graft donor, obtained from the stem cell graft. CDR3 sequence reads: CASSLGREDYGYTF. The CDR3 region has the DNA TGCGCCAGCAGCTTGGGCAGGGAGGACTATGGCTACACCTTC.